Listed below are T cell receptor beta chains from one sample, sequenced in a study of early T cells in non-severe SARS-CoV-2 infection. TCRdb re-analysed the 5' RACE reads in MiXCR, keeping a single row per CDR3 protein. The sample contains some 30,000 distinct CDR3 sequences, about 4.2% of which appear only once. Specimen: whole blood. These receptor sequences come from an adult who was a healthcare worker with PCR-confirmed SARS-CoV-2 infection or an uninfected control (not recorded which). CDR3s include the opening cysteine and the closing phenylalanine or tryptophan. Clone size is shown for a subset of rows, as once, few, many or a class of expanded clone.

CASSLMPGGDTQYF NA TRBJ2-3 TRBV28
CASSPTPTGDENEQFF many TRBJ2-1 TRBV5-4
CASSSIDNEQFF many TRBJ2-1 TRBV5-6
CASSLPMGSGYEQYF NA TRBJ2-7 TRBV5-4
CASSLYGGDQETQYF many TRBJ2-5 TRBV5-1
CASSAGLQGGAGELFF many TRBJ2-2 TRBV5-1
CSADGEGNQPQHF NA TRBJ1-5 TRBV20-1
CASSQVYTGVSYNEQFF many TRBJ2-1 TRBV4-1
CRTRSGSNEQFF NA TRBJ2-1 TRBV29-1
CASSLERGNQPQHF many TRBJ1-5 TRBV11-2
CASSQGFSAGGFYNEQFF many TRBJ2-1 TRBV14
CASSISASGGTYEQYF many TRBJ2-7 TRBV19
CATRRSSYNEQFF many TRBJ2-1 TRBV24-1
CAISDPQRGGNTEAFF medium-sized TRBJ1-1 TRBV10-3
CASSEGPLRGRTYGYTF many TRBJ1-2 TRBV6-1
CASSWRDGIQYF NA TRBJ2-4 TRBV28
CSVEKTGGYEQYF many TRBJ2-7 TRBV29-1
CAISGASEDEQFF many TRBJ2-1 TRBV10-3
CASSPGATYEQYF few TRBJ2-7 TRBV5-1
CASSLEASVNEQYF few TRBJ2-7 TRBV5-1
CASSPNRESSPLHF many TRBJ1-6 TRBV5-4
CASSLDGGLSSYNEQFF NA TRBJ2-1 TRBV7-2
CALREPQHF many TRBJ1-5 TRBV10-3
CASRYETGKVKAFF NA TRBJ1-1 TRBV9
CSAPPGTGGYGYTF many TRBJ1-2 TRBV20-1
CASRWTSGESGDTQYF many TRBJ2-3 TRBV28
CAITPGLAGGRETQYF NA TRBJ2-5 TRBV28
CASTPAGTGVETQYF few TRBJ2-5 TRBV28
CASSLVHRQAFF many TRBJ1-1 TRBV7-8
CSARDWGAGQETQYF many TRBJ2-5 TRBV20-1
CASSLGTGDGELFF NA TRBJ2-2 TRBV7-8
CASRMGQTGANVLTF many TRBJ2-6 TRBV19
CSAEDMEIVYEQYF many TRBJ2-7 TRBV20-1
CASSLKLGSNEKLFF many TRBJ1-4 TRBV5-4